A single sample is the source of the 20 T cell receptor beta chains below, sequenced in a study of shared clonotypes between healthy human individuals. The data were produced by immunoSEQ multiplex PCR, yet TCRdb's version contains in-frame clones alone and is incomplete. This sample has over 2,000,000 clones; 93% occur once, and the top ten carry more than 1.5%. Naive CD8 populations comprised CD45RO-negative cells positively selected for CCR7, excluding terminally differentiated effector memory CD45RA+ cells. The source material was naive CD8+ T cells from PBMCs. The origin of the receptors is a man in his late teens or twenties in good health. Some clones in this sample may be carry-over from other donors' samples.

For the CDR3, the DNA is TGTGCCAGCAGCCCCAAGCCCGGTCCCAGGGACGGCTACACCTTC. Translating gives CASSPKPGPRDGYTF. The rearrangement links TRBV7-8 to TRBJ1-2; weak D call: TRBD1 (5 bases). The CDR3 has 15 residues. Germline loops: CDR1 SGHVS, CDR2 FQNEAQ. With 5 bases removed from V and 8 bases from J, the gap between germline ends came to 21 bases.

DNA for the CDR3: TGCGCCAGCAGCTTCCTAACTAAGACTAGCGGAGCCTACGAGCAGTACTTC. Translating gives CASSFLTKTSGAYEQYF. The chain is built from TRBV5-1 and TRBJ2-7; 9 nucleotides line up with TRBD2. V trimming: 2 bases; J trimming: 2 bases; junction bases outside the gene matches: 11. Per germline, CDR1 SGHRS and CDR2 YFSETQ. The CDR3 has 17 residues.

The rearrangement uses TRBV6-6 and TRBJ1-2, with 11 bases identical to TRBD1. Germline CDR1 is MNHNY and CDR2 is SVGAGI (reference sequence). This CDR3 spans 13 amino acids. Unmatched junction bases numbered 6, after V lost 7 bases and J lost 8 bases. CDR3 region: CASIGQGAEGYTF. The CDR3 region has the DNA TGTGCCAGCATCGGACAGGGGGCGGAAGGCTACACCTTC.

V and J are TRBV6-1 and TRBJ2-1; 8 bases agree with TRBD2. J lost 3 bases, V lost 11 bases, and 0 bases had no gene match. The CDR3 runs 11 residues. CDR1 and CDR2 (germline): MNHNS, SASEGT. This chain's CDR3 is CAAGGYNEQFF. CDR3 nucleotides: TGTGCCGCGGGGGGCTACAATGAGCAGTTCTTC.

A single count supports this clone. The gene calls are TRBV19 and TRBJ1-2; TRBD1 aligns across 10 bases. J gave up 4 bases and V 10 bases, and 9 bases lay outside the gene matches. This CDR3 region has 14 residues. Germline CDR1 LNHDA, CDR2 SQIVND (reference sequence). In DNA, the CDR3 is TGTGCCATTTCCCCGGGACAGGGGAGCTATGGCTACACCTTC. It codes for CAISPGQGSYGYTF.

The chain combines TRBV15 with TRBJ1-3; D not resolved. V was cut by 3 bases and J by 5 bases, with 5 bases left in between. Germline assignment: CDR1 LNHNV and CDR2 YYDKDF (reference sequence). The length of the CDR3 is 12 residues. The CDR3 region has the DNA TGTGCCACCAGCAGCCAGAGAAACACCATATATTTT. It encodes CATSSQRNTIYF.

The CDR3 coding sequence is TGTGCCAGTAGTATCGGTCAGTCAAGCTCCTACGAGCAGTACTTC. Amino acids: CASSIGQSSSYEQYF. The rearrangement uses TRBV19 and TRBJ2-7; D remains ambiguous. Germline V gene lookup returns CDR1 LNHDA and CDR2 SQIVND (reference sequence). The V gene lost 3 bases and the J gene lost 0 bases, with 12 bases spanning the gap. This CDR3 region has 15 residues.

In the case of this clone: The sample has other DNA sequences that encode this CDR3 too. CDR3 bases: TGTGCCAGCAGTTTATCAACAGGGGGCGATGGCTACACCTTC. Amino acid sequence: CASSLSTGGDGYTF. The rearrangement links TRBV27 to TRBJ1-2; 9 nucleotides line up with TRBD1. The V gene's germline CDR1 is MNHEY and CDR2 SMNVEV (reference sequence). The CDR3 sequence is 14 residues long. J gave up 6 bases and V 0 bases, and 2 bases lay outside the gene matches.

CDR3 region: CAISPLTGGPSYEQYF. The CDR3, as DNA: TGTGCCATCAGTCCCCTTACGGGAGGGCCGTCCTACGAGCAGTACTTC. V is TRBV10-3 and J is TRBJ2-7; 8 bases map to TRBD2. The CDR3 runs 16 residues. Looked up from germline, CDR1 is ENHRY and CDR2 is SYGVKD. Germline trimming cut 5 bases from V and 1 base from J; bases unmatched to any gene: 10.

DNA for the CDR3: TGCGCCAGCAGCTCTTGGGCCGCGGGACTCCACTATGGCTACACCTTC. This codes for CASSSWAAGLHYGYTF. The chain combines TRBV5-1 with TRBJ1-2; a weak D match, TRBD1 (5 bases). CDR3 size: 16 residues. Germline values: CDR1 SGHRS, CDR2 YFSETQ. Trimming pared 3 bases from V and 3 bases from J, leaving 18 bases between.

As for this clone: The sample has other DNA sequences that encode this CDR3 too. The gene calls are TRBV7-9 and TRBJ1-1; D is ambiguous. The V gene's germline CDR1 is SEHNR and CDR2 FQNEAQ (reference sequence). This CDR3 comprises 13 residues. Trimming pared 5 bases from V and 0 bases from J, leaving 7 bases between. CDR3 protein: CASSPIMNTEAFF. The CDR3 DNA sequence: TGTGCCAGCAGCCCAATTATGAACACTGAAGCTTTCTTT.

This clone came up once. The DNA for the CDR3 is TGCGCCAGCAGCTTGGCAATGCCGGGACAGCTAATCGGGAGGGCTAATGAAAAACTGTTTTTT. Encoded protein: CASSLAMPGQLIGRANEKLFF. This chain connects TRBV5-1 to TRBJ1-4; 7 bases fit TRBD1. CDR1 and CDR2 (germline): SGHRS, YFSETQ. CDR3 length: 21 amino acids. Trimming at V came to 0 bases and at J to 3 bases, leaving 20 bases not matched to a gene.

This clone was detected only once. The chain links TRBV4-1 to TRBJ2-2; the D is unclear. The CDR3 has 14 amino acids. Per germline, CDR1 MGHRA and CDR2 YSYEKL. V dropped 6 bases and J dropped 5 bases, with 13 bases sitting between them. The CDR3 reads CASRLAGRTGELFF. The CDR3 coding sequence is TGCGCCAGCAGATTGGCAGGACGGACCGGGGAGCTGTTTTTT.

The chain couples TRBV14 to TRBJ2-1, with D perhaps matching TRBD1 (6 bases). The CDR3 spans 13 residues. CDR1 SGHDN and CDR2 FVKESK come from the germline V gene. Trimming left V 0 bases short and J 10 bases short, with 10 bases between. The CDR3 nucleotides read TGTGCCAGCAGCCAAGATCCCGGGACAGAGCAGTTCTTC. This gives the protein CASSQDPGTEQFF.

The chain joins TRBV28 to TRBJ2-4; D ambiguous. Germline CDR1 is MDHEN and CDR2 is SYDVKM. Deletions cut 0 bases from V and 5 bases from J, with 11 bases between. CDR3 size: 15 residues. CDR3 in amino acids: CASSLWLGNQNIQYF. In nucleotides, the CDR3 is TGTGCCAGCAGTTTATGGTTGGGGAACCAAAACATTCAGTACTTC.

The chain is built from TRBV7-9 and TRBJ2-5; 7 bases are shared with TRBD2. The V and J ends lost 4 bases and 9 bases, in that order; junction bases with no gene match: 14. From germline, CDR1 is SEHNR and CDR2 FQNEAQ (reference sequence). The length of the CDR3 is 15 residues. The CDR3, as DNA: TGTGCCAGCAGCTCTGATTACGGGATCCGGGGGGCCCAGTACTTC. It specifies CASSSDYGIRGAQYF.

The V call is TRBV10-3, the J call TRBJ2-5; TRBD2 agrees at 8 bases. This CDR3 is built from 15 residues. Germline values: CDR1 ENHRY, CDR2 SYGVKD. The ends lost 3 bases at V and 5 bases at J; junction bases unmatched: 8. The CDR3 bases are TGTGCCATCAGTGACCCGGGACTAGAGGGGGAGACCCAGTACTTC. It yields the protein CAISDPGLEGETQYF.

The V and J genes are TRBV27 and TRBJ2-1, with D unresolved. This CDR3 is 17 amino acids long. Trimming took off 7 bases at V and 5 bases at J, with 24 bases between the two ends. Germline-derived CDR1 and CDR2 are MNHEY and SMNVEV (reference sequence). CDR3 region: CASTPFAGLNGNNEQFF. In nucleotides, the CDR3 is TGTGCCAGCACCCCCTTCGCCGGGCTGAACGGTAACAATGAGCAGTTCTTC.

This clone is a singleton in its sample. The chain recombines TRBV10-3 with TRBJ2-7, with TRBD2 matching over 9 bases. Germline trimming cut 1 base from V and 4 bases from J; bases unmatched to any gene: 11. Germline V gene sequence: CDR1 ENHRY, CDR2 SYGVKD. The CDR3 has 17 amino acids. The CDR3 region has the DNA TGTGCCATCAGTGAGTGGGCAGCGGGAGGTACAGGGTACGAGCAGTACTTC. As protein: CAISEWAAGGTGYEQYF.

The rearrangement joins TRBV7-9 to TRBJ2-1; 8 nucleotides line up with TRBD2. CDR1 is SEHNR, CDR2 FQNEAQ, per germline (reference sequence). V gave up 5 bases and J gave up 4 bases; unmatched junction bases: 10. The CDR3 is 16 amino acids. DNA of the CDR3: TGTGCCAGCAGCCCCCCCGGGGTAGCGGGGTACAATGAGCAGTTCTTC. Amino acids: CASSPPGVAGYNEQFF.